This T cell receptor beta chain is drawn from a study of OX40 agonist ivuxolimab in advanced cancers. Study findings and constraints: Clonal expansion was among the lowest in partial responders at 0.1-3.0 mg/kg, especially CD8+. Averaged across samples, CD8+ T cells carried more expanded clones than CD4+ did.

Sequenced by immunoSEQ multiplex PCR; TCRdb stores in-frame clones only, minus some. Of approximately 92,000 clones in the sample, approximately 94% were seen once. For this clone: Antigen specificity is unknown.

Blood draws occurred at baseline, cycle 4 day 1, and cycle 7 day 1. This receptor was identified in an adult with an advanced solid tumor such as melanoma, head and neck, liver or kidney cancer. The source was CD4+ or CD8+ T cells sorted from blood, collected in a trial of the OX40 agonist ivuxolimab.

The CDR3 region has the DNA TGTGCCAGTAGTATAAGGACTAGCGGGGGGTCTGCGAATGAGCAGTTCTTC. It encodes CASSIRTSGGSANEQFF. V and J are TRBV19 and TRBJ2-1, with 14 bases that match TRBD2. Germline V CDR1 and CDR2: LNHDA, SQIVND (reference sequence). This CDR3 is 17 amino acids long. Trimming cost V 2 bases and J 7 bases; bases outside gene matches: 7.